Shown below are 9 T cell receptor beta chains from a single sample sequenced in a study of blood T cell repertoires in COVID-19. Sequencing was performed with immunoSEQ multiplex PCR; in TCRdb, only in-frame clones are kept and a portion is missing. This sample has 350,000 to 450,000 clones; roughly 89% occur once, and the top ten carry about 1.8%. Material: PBMCs or T cells enriched from blood (not recorded which). All receptors come from a woman between 25 and 40 years old who had recovered from COVID-19.

This clone was recorded only once. The J gene is TRBJ2-6, the V gene TRBV6-6; the D is unclear. CDR3 length: 16 residues. The V and J ends lost 2 bases and 0 bases respectively, with 8 bases between them. Germline CDR1 is MNHNY and CDR2 is SVGAGI (reference sequence). The CDR3 spells CASSYPLSSGANVLTF. For the CDR3, the DNA is TGTGCCAGCAGTTACCCACTTAGCTCTGGGGCCAACGTCCTGACTTTC.

This sequence joins TRBV5-5 and TRBJ1-6; D unclear. Germline CDR1 is SGHKS and CDR2 is YYEKEE (reference sequence). The CDR3 extends over 16 amino acids. Between the trimmed V and J ends, which lost 4 bases and 10 bases, there was a span of 21 bases. As DNA, the CDR3 is TGTGCCAGCAGCCCCGGGGAGGCGTATCGGGTATCACCCCTCCACTTT. Translating gives CASSPGEAYRVSPLHF. Drawing the rest from reference TRBV5-5 and TRBJ1-6, the complete variable domain is DAGVTQSPTHLIKTRGQQVTLRCSPISGHKSVSWYQQVLGQGPQFIFQYYEKEERGRGNFPDRFSARQFPNYSSELNVNALLLGDSALYLCASSPGEAYRVSPLHFGNGTRLTVT.

The chain links TRBV27 to TRBJ2-1; 13 nucleotides align to TRBD2. Looked up from germline, CDR1 is MNHEY and CDR2 is SMNVEV (reference sequence). The J segment lost 9 bases and the V segment lost 5 bases, leaving 13 bases of the junction unmatched. The CDR3 spans 17 residues. The CDR3 sequence is CASSPPTSGRTRGEQFF. The CDR3 DNA is TGTGCCAGCAGTCCCCCGACTAGCGGGAGGACCCGAGGTGAGCAGTTCTTC.

This chain uses TRBV18 with TRBJ2-7, with TRBD1 as a possible D gene (6 bases). The germline V and J ends were trimmed by 3 bases and 2 bases, with 20 bases remaining between them. CDR3 size: 17 residues. CDR1 and CDR2 (germline): KGHSH, LQKENI. This CDR3 reads CASSPPGTRGKAYEQYF. In DNA, the CDR3 is TGTGCCAGCTCACCTCCCGGGACAAGGGGGAAAGCCTACGAGCAGTACTTC.

The chain is built from TRBV14 and TRBJ2-7, with unresolved D. This CDR3 has 12 residues. Trimming took 5 bases from V and 4 from J, leaving 9 bases between them. The germline gives CDR1 SGHDN, CDR2 FVKESK. The DNA of the CDR3 is TGTGCCAGCAGCTTTGGCCTTTACGAGCAGTACTTC. Translated, it gives CASSFGLYEQYF.

The chain is built from TRBV29-1 and TRBJ1-5; tentatively, D is TRBD1 (5 bases). The CDR3 sequence is 16 residues long. CDR1 and CDR2 from the germline V gene are SQVTM and ANQGSEA. V lost 4 bases to trimming and J lost 3 bases, with 19 bases between them. The chain's CDR3 is CSVAFFPDTSNQPQHF. In DNA form, the CDR3 reads TGCAGCGTTGCTTTTTTCCCGGACACCTCCAATCAGCCCCAGCATTTT.

The chain employs TRBV28 and TRBJ1-3; 8 positions agree with TRBD1. CDR1 and CDR2 from the germline V gene are MDHEN and SYDVKM. The CDR3 loop spans 16 amino acids. After removal of 5 bases from V and 0 bases from J, the junction contained 6 bases not matched to a gene. The CDR3 loop reads CASSPRQGSSGNTIYF. DNA of the CDR3: TGTGCCAGCAGTCCCAGACAGGGGAGCTCTGGAAACACCATATATTTT.

The chain combines TRBV19 with TRBJ2-7, with 8 positions matching TRBD2. This CDR3 region has 13 residues. Losses at the gene ends were 5 bases for V and 5 bases for J; bases not matched to a gene: 5. CDR1 and CDR2 (germline): LNHDA, SQIVND (reference sequence). CDR3 sequence reads: CASSRGGVNEQYF. The CDR3 nucleotides are TGTGCCAGTAGTCGGGGGGGGGTCAACGAGCAGTACTTC.

The V call is TRBV7-2, the J call TRBJ2-1, with TRBD2 matching 9 bases. Germline CDR1 SGHTA, CDR2 FQGNSA. With V trimmed by 3 bases and J by 8 bases, 5 bases remained unmatched. This CDR3 has 14 residues. The CDR3 region has the DNA TGTGCCAGCAGCTTGGCGGGGGGGCGACATGAGCAGTTCTTC. Translated: CASSLAGGRHEQFF.